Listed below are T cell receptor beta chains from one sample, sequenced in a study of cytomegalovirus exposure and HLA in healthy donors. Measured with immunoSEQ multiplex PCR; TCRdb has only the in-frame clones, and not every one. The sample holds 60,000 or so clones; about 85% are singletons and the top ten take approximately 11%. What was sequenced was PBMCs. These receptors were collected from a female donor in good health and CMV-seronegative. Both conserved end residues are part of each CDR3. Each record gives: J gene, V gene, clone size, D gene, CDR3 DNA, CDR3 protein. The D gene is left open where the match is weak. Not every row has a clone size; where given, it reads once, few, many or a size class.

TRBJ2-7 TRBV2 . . TGTGCCAGCAGTGAAGGACACTTGGGTTACGAGCAGTACTTC CASSEGHLGYEQYF
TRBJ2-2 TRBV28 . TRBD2 TGTGCCAGCAGTACGACCGGGACTACGAACACCGGGGAGCTGTTTTTT CASSTTGTTNTGELFF
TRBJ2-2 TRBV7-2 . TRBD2 TGTGCCAGCAGCTTAGCCGGGACTAGCGGGGGGACCGCCCAACTGTTTTTT CASSLAGTSGGTAQLFF
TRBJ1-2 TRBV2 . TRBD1 TGTGCCAGGGACAAGAGTTACAGGGGTACTAACTATGGCTACACCTTC CARDKSYRGTNYGYTF
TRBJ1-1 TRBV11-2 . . TGTGCCAGCAGCTTAGAGGCAGTCATGAACACTGAAGCTTTCTTT CASSLEAVMNTEAFF
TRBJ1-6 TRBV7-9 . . TGTGCCAGCAGCTTTGAAGGGGATGGGTCACCCCTCCACTTT CASSFEGDGSPLHF
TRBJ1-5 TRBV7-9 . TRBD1 TGTGCCAGCAGTCGGACAGGGAGGGCCCAGCATTTT CASSRTGRAQHF
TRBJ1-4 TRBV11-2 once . TGTGCCAGCAGCCGGTTTTTCGGTACAACTAATGAAAAACTGTTTTTT CASSRFFGTTNEKLFF
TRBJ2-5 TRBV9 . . TGTGCCAGCAGCCTACGGCAGGGTAACGGCGAGACCCAGTACTTC CASSLRQGNGETQYF
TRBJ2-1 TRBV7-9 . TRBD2 TGTGCCAGCAGCTCCGGACTAGCGGGCAGCTCCTACAATGAGCAGTTCTTC CASSSGLAGSSYNEQFF
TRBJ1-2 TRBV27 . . TGTGCCAGCGGGCTAACGGGGCGGGAGGGCTATGGCTACACCTTC CASGLTGREGYGYTF
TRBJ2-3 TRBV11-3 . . TGTGCCAGCAGCTCCGGGGGTCGGCGGGGAGATACGCAGTATTTT CASSSGGRRGDTQYF
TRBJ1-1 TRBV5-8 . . TGTGCCAGCAAGAGGGACACCGCAACTGAAGCTTTCTTT CASKRDTATEAFF
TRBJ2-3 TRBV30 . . TGTGCCTGGAGTGTACAGGAACAAGATACGCAGTATTTT CAWSVQEQDTQYF
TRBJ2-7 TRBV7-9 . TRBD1 TGTTCCAGCAGCTTAGGACAGGGCGGCAACGAGCAGTACTTC CSSSLGQGGNEQYF
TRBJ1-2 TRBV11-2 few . TGTGCCAGCAGCTTAGGGGACACGCCTCGGGGCTACACCTTC CASSLGDTPRGYTF
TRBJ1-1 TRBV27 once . TGTGCCAGCAGCTCTAGATTGACCGGCCGGGATGAAGCTTTCTTT CASSSRLTGRDEAFF
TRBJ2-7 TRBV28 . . TGTGCCAGCAGTTTCCTAGGGGACTCCTTCTACGAGCAGTACTTC CASSFLGDSFYEQYF
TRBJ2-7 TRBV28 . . TGTGCCAGCAGTCGACAGCTCTACGAGCAGTACTTC CASSRQLYEQYF
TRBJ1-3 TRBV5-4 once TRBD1 TGTGCCAGCAGTTTGGACAGGGCTGGAAACACCATATATTTT CASSLDRAGNTIYF
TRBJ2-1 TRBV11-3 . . TGTGCCAGCAGCGCGGAGGACGGCCACAATGAGCAGTTCTTC CASSAEDGHNEQFF
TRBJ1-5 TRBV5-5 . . TGTGCCAGCAGATCGACAGGACATAGCAATCAGCCCCAGCATTTT CASRSTGHSNQPQHF
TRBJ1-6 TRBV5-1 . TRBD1 TGCGCCAGCAGCTTTACAGGGGGCCAGTATTCACCCCTCCACTTT CASSFTGGQYSPLHF
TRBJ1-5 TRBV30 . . TGTGCCTGGAACAGGGCCAATCAGCCCCAGCATTTT CAWNRANQPQHF
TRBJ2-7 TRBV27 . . TGTGCCAGCCGGAATTACCGGGACAATGAGGCCGAGCAGTACTTC CASRNYRDNEAEQYF
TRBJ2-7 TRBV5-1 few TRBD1 TGCGCCAGCAGCTTGGGACAGGGTCCCTACGAGCAGTACTTC CASSLGQGPYEQYF
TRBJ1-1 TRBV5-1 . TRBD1 TGCGCCAGCAGCTGGGACAGGAACACTGAAGCTTTCTTT CASSWDRNTEAFF
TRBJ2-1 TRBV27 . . TGTGCCAGCAGTTTACCCAGTGGTGAGCAGTTCTTC CASSLPSGEQFF
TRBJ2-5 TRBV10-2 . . TGCGCCAGCAGTGAGTCCGCAGAACAAGAGACCCAGTACTTC CASSESAEQETQYF
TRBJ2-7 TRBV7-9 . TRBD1 TGTGCCAGCAGCTTAGGAAGGACAGGGGGCTACGAGCAGTACTTC CASSLGRTGGYEQYF
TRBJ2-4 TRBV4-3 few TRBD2 TGCGCCAGCAGCTATGCCACTCAGGGAGGGAACATTCAGTACTTC CASSYATQGGNIQYF
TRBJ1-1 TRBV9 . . TGTGCCAGCAGCGTAGCTTCAGGATTAAACACTGAAGCTTTCTTT CASSVASGLNTEAFF
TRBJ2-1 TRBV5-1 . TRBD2 TGCGCCAGCAGCTTGGGCGGACTAGCGGGGGATGAGCAGTTCTTC CASSLGGLAGDEQFF
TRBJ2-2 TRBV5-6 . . TGTGCCAGCAGCTTGGCCGGTGCCCCGAACACCGGGGAGCTGTTTTTT CASSLAGAPNTGELFF
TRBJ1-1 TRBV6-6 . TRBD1 TGTGCCAGCAGACCACACAATCAGGGGGCGGACACTGAAGCTTTCTTT CASRPHNQGADTEAFF
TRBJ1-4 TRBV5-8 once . TGTGCCAGCAGCTTGTCCGGAGACCCCAGGACCGGGGGGCTGTTTTTT CASSLSGDPRTGGLFF
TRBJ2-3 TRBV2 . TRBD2 TGTGCCAGCAGTGAAGGCGGGGGGGCCGGGGATACGCAGTATTTT CASSEGGGAGDTQYF
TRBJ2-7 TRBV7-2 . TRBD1 TGTGCCAGCAGCTTGGACGGGACAGGGTCCCGCTACGAGCAGTACTTC CASSLDGTGSRYEQYF
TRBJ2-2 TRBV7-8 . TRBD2 TGTGCCAGCAGCTTACGCTCGCAGGCGGGAGGAAACACCGGGGAGCTGTTTTTT CASSLRSQAGGNTGELFF
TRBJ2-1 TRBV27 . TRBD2 TGTGCCAGCAGTCCAGCGGGAGGAACGAATGAGCAGTTCTTC CASSPAGGTNEQFF
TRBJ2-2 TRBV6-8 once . TGTGCCAGCACCCTACCGTGGAACACCGGGGAGCTGTTTTTT CASTLPWNTGELFF
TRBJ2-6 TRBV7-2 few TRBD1 TGTGCCAGCAGCCTTACAGGGGTCTCTGGGGCCAACGTCCTGACTTTC CASSLTGVSGANVLTF
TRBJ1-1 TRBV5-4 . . TGTGGCTATTCGGGGTCCTGGACTGAAGCTTTCTTT CGYSGSWTEAFF
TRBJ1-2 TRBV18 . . TGTGCCAGCTCAGCCTCTCGACAGGTACTCTATGGCTACACCTTC CASSASRQVLYGYTF
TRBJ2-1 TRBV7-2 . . TGTGCCAGCAGCTTAGCATTTACTCCCGACAATGAGCAGTTCTTC CASSLAFTPDNEQFF
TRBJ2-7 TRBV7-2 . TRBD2 TGTGCCAGCAGCCGCTGGGGGGAGGGCCTCAACGAGCAGTACTTC CASSRWGEGLNEQYF
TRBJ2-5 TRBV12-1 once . TGTGCCAGCAGCTTTGCTCCCCGGCTAGAGGGGGCCCAGTACTTC CASSFAPRLEGAQYF
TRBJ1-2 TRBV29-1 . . TGCAGCGTTCCACGACAGGCCTCCTATGGCTACACCTTC CSVPRQASYGYTF
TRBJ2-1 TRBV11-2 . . TGTGCCAGCAGCTTAGAGTTTTCTGTATACAATGAGCAGTTCTTC CASSLEFSVYNEQFF
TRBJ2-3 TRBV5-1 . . TGCGCCAGCGGGCCAGGGGAGGGGACAGATACGCAGTATTTT CASGPGEGTDTQYF